The rows below give T cell receptor beta chains drawn from one sample of a study of cytomegalovirus exposure and HLA in healthy donors. Here immunoSEQ multiplex PCR was the method, and the copy in TCRdb shows in-frame clones only, minus some. The sample yields roughly 100,000 clones, 65% to 85% seen once. The sequencing sample was made of PBMCs. These receptor sequences come from an older woman in good health and CMV-seropositive. Each CDR3 is given with its conserved first and last residue. The D gene is left open where the match is weak. Where a row states a size, it is once, few, many or the class of an expanded clone; other rows omit it.

15	TRBD1	-	TRBV7-9	TRBJ1-2	CASSPRTGSWYGYTF	TGTGCCAGCAGCCCTCGGACAGGGAGTTGGTATGGCTACACCTTC
13	-	-	TRBV29-1	TRBJ2-7	CSVARDAGLEQYF	TGCAGCGTTGCCCGTGACGCGGGCCTCGAGCAGTACTTC
18	TRBD2	-	TRBV7-6	TRBJ2-3	CASSLGIGLAGVRDTQYF	TGTGCCAGCAGCTTGGGAATTGGACTAGCGGGAGTTAGAGATACGCAGTATTTT
15	-	once	TRBV19	TRBJ2-7	CASSRRGTYTQEQYF	TGTGCCAGTAGCAGACGGGGTACTTATACGCAGGAGCAGTACTTC
13	TRBD1	-	TRBV10-3	TRBJ2-7	CAISGTGAYEQYF	TGTGCCATCAGCGGGACAGGAGCCTACGAGCAGTACTTC
10	-	-	TRBV20-1	TRBJ1-2	CSEGVYGYTF	TGCAGTGAGGGGGTCTATGGCTACACCTTC
13	TRBD1	-	TRBV6-1	TRBJ1-2	CASSDDRGTGYTF	TGTGCCAGCAGTGACGACAGGGGGACTGGCTACACCTTC
14	-	-	TRBV6-4	TRBJ2-7	CASSKEVGSYEQYF	TGTGCCAGCAGTAAGGAGGTCGGCTCCTACGAGCAGTACTTC
14	-	few	TRBV7-9	TRBJ2-3	CASRLWTDTDTQYF	TGTGCCAGCAGGCTCTGGACTGACACAGATACGCAGTATTTT
14	-	-	TRBV10-1	TRBJ2-5	CASSQDYPYETQYF	TGCGCCAGCAGTCAGGACTACCCCTACGAGACCCAGTACTTC
13	TRBD1	-	TRBV11-3	TRBJ2-3	CASSLGTVDTQYF	TGTGCCAGCAGCTTGGGGACAGTAGATACGCAGTATTTT
12	-	-	TRBV25-1	TRBJ1-4	CASRRGGEKLFF	TGTGCCAGCCGGAGGGGTGGGGAAAAACTGTTTTTT
13	-	-	TRBV30	TRBJ2-4	CAWSTHNTGHRYF	TGTGCCTGGAGTACTCACAATACAGGGCACCGGTACTTC
14	TRBD2	few	TRBV7-3	TRBJ2-5	CASSDGTTHETQYF	TGTGCCAGCAGCGACGGGACTACACATGAGACCCAGTACTTC
14	TRBD1	-	TRBV11-2	TRBJ2-3	CASSSLGQGDTQYF	TGTGCCAGCAGCTCCCTCGGACAGGGAGATACGCAGTATTTT